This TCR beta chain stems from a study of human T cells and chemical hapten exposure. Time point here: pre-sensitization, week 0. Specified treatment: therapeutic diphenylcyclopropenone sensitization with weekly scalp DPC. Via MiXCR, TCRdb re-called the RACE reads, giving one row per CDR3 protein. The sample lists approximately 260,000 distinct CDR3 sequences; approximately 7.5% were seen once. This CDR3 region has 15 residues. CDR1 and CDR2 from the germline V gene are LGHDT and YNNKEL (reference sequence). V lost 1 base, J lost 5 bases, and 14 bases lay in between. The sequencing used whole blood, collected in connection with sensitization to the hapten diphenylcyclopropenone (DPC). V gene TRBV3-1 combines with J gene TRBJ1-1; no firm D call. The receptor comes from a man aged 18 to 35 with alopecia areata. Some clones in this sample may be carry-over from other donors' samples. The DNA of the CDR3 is TGTGCCAGCAGCCAAGTGTCGGGGATGAGGACTGAAGCTTTCTTT. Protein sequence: CASSQVSGMRTEAFF.